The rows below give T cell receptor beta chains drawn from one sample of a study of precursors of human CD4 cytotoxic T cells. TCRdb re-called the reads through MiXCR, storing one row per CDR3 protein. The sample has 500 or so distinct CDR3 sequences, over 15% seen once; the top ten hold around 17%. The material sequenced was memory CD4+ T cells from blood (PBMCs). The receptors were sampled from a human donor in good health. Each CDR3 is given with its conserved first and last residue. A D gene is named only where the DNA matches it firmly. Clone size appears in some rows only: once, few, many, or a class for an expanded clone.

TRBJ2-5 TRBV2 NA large CASRVTGGVETQYF TGTGCCAGCAGGGTAACAGGGGGGGTAGAGACCCAGTACTTC
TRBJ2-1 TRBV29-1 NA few CSVQEGLNEQFF TGCAGCGTTCAAGAGGGCCTCAATGAGCAGTTCTTC
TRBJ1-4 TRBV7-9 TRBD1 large CASQTGGNEKLFF TGTGCCAGCCAGACAGGGGGAAATGAAAAACTGTTTTTT
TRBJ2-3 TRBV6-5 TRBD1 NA CASRGQVGEDTQYF TGTGCCAGCAGGGGACAGGTGGGGGAAGATACGCAGTATTTT
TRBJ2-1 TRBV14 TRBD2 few CASSQRLAGGARNEQFF TGTGCCAGCAGCCAAAGACTAGCGGGAGGTGCTAGGAATGAGCAGTTCTTC
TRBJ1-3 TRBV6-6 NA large CASSYFGYGPATGNTIYF TGTGCCAGCAGTTACTTCGGGTATGGGCCAGCGACAGGAAACACCATATATTTT
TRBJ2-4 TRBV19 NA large CASSIGDIQYF TGTGCCAGTAGTATAGGGGACATTCAGTACTTC
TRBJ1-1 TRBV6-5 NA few CASSPRRESTEAFF TGTGCCAGCAGCCCCCGGCGGGAGAGCACTGAAGCTTTCTTT
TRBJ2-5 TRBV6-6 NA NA CASSYSGAGRRETQYF TGTGCCAGCAGTTACTCGGGCGCGGGAAGGCGAGAGACCCAGTACTTC
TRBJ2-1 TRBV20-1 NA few CSARDDRLGNDEQFF TGCAGTGCTAGAGATGACAGACTCGGGAACGATGAGCAGTTCTTC
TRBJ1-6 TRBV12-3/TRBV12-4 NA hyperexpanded CASSPITGYSPLHF TGTGCCAGCAGTCCTATTACAGGGTATTCACCCCTCCACTTT
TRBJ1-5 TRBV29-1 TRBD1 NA CSVPGTGGNQPQHF TGCAGCGTGCCCGGCACAGGGGGCAATCAGCCCCAGCATTTT
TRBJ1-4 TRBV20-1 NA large CSARETRGEKLFF TGCAGTGCTAGAGAAACCAGGGGTGAAAAACTGTTTTTT
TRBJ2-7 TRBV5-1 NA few CASSSGGWGQNYEQYF TGCGCCAGCAGCTCGGGAGGGTGGGGACAGAACTACGAGCAGTACTTC
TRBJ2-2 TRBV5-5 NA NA CASSPNTGELFF TGTGCCAGCAGCCCAAATACCGGGGAGCTGTTTTTT
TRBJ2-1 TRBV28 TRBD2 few CASSFETSGVNEQFF TGTGCCAGCAGTTTTGAGACTAGCGGGGTCAATGAGCAGTTCTTC
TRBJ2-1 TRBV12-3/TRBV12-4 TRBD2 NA CASSLGRGGTYNEQFF TGTGCCAGCAGTTTAGGCCGGGGGGGAACTTACAATGAGCAGTTCTTC
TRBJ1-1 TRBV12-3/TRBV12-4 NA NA CASSFERNTEAFF TGTGCCAGCAGTTTTGAGCGCAACACTGAAGCTTTCTTT
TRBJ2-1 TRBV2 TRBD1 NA CASSGWQGAHEQFF TGTGCCAGCAGTGGTTGGCAGGGGGCGCATGAGCAGTTCTTC
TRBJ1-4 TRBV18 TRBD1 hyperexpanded CASSPDREVEKLFF TGTGCCAGCTCACCGGACAGGGAAGTTGAAAAACTGTTTTTT
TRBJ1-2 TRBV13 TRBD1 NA CASSTSPGGRGYTF TGTGCCAGCAGCACCAGCCCAGGGGGCCGGGGCTACACCTTC
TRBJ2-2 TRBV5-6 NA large CASSWTSGRDSNTGELFF TGTGCCAGCAGCTGGACCAGCGGACGGGATAGTAACACCGGGGAGCTGTTTTTT
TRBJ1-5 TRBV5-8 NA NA CASGGRFNQPQHF TGTGCCAGCGGGGGACGGTTCAATCAGCCCCAGCATTTT
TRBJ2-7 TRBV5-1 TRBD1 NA CASTPGQGTHEQYF TGCGCCAGCACCCCGGGACAGGGAACCCACGAGCAGTACTTC
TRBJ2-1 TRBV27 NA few CASSPNLALPILRVNNEQFF TGTGCCAGCAGTCCCAACCTAGCGTTACCTATTCTAAGAGTCAACAATGAGCAGTTCTTC
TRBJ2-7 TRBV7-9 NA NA CASSRGYEQYF TGTGCCAGCAGCCGGGGCTACGAGCAGTACTTC
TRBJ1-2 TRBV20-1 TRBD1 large CSASATGGNYGYTF TGCAGTGCTAGTGCGACAGGGGGCAACTATGGCTACACCTTC
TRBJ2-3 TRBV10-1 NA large CASSAGPGPLSTDTQYF TGCGCCAGCAGTGCGGGACCGGGACCCCTGAGCACAGATACGCAGTATTTT
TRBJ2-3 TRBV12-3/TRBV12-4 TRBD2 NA CASRKAGVDTQYF TGTGCCAGCAGGAAAGCGGGAGTAGATACGCAGTATTTT
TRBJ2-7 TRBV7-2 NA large CASSLRKQGGVHEQYF TGTGCCAGCAGCCTTCGGAAACAGGGTGGAGTCCACGAGCAGTACTTC
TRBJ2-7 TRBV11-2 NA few CASSFGRGRGEQYF TGTGCCAGCAGCTTCGGCAGGGGAAGGGGCGAGCAGTACTTC
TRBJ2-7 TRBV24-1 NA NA CATSVAGTEQYF TGTGCCACCAGTGTCGCAGGAACCGAGCAGTACTTC
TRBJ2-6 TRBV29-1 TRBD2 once CSVGLAGGGANVLTF TGCAGCGTTGGGTTAGCGGGAGGTGGGGCCAACGTCCTGACTTTC
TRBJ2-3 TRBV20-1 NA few CSATWGSDTQYF TGCAGTGCTACCTGGGGCTCAGATACGCAGTATTTT
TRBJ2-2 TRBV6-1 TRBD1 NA CASKGQGFTGELFF TGTGCCAGCAAGGGACAGGGGTTTACCGGGGAGCTGTTTTTT
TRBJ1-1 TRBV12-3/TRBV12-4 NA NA CASRPPRGAITEAFF TGTGCCAGCAGGCCGCCGAGGGGAGCGATCACTGAAGCTTTCTTT
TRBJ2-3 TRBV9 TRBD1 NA CASSAETGWTDTQYF TGTGCCAGCAGCGCAGAGACAGGGTGGACAGATACGCAGTATTTT
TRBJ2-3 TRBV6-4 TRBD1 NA CASSAKTGVIGTPDTQYF TGTGCCAGCAGTGCGAAAACAGGGGTTATAGGCACGCCAGATACGCAGTATTTT
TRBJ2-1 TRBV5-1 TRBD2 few CASSITSGDYNEQFF TGCGCCAGCAGCATTACTAGCGGGGACTACAATGAGCAGTTCTTC
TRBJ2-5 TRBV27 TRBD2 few CASSMNGGLAAETQYF TGTGCCAGCAGTATGAACGGGGGACTAGCTGCCGAGACCCAGTACTTC